This T cell receptor beta chain was obtained from a study of T cells after yellow fever vaccination. Study findings and constraints: The secondary response peaked faster, at day 5 versus 15, but was weaker.

Ten or more counts support this clonotype. What it binds is not known. Using its own MiXCR run on the 5' RACE reads, TCRdb lists one record per CDR3 protein. In the table there are about 310,000 distinct CDR3 sequences, approximately 3.8% of which are singletons. Germline V gene data show CDR1 as SGHRS and CDR2 as YFSETQ. V lost 0 bases to trimming and J lost 6 bases, with 12 bases between them. The CDR3 length is 14 residues. Sequenced here: PBMCs, sampled on the day of the yellow fever booster vaccination. The chain couples TRBV5-1 to TRBJ1-2; D unclear. The receptor's source is a man in his late teens or twenties who received the YFV17D yellow fever vaccine. The CDR3 is CASSLAGRADGYTF. CDR3 bases: TGCGCCAGCAGCTTGGCCGGGAGGGCTGATGGCTACACCTTC.